The source of this T cell receptor (beta chain) is a study of CD8 T cells in Susac syndrome. Points from the study as a whole: The TCR sequencing and HLA analysis in the study involved a relatively small number of individuals, as the study acknowledged. The total CD8+ repertoires yielded some 15 Susac-specific public clones and the CD8+ TEMRA repertoires yielded about 5.

With regard to this clonotype: Its antigen is as yet unknown.

CD8+ and CD4+ T cells from blood underwent TCR beta sequencing, which was carried out in a high-throughput format. Per germline, CDR1 SGHTA and CDR2 FQGTGA. Trimming stripped 1 base from V and 9 bases from J, with 13 bases between. CDR3 length: 14 residues. When the RNA was reverse transcribed, random hexamers were used with an input of about 0.45 to 1 ug. The TCR beta CDR3 was amplified by immunoSEQ multiplex PCR across 54 Vbeta, 13 Jbeta. A single record per CDR3 protein comes from TCRdb applying MiXCR to the immunoSEQ multiplex PCR reads. In the table there are 75,000 to 80,000 distinct CDR3 sequences, around 94% of which are singletons.

The sample comprised CD8+ T cells from PBMCs. The source is a human donor with Susac syndrome. V gene TRBV7-3 combines with J gene TRBJ2-1, with D perhaps matching TRBD2 (5 bases). Here the CDR3 reads CASSLKLGHGEQFF. The CDR3 nucleotides are TGTGCCAGCAGCTTAAAACTAGGCCATGGTGAGCAGTTCTTC.